This T cell receptor (beta chain) was retrieved from a study of vaccination effects on CD4 cells after COVID-19. Points from the study as a whole: Late post-vaccination, clones induced by infection and those induced by vaccine underwent marked clonal contraction.

The germline gives CDR1 KGHSH, CDR2 LQKENI. With 3 bases removed from V and 0 bases from J, the gap between germline ends came to 12 bases. The CDR3 extends over 15 amino acids. In the case of this clone: Its matching antigen is unknown.

Before any sequencing was done, the ViraFEST assay used viral peptide pools to expand antigen-specific CD4+ T cells. Investigators separated out CD4+ T cells once around nine days of culture had passed. It was two doses of either the BNT162b2 or mRNA-1273 vaccine that participants received. Wells containing 1.5 million to 2 million PBMC each were cultured with 9 to 10 IU/ml IL-2 and 7.5 to 10 ug/ml peptides. On days 3 and 7, fresh IL-2 medium replaced half the medium. Data came from immunoSEQ multiplex PCR; TCRdb stores just in-frame clones and leaves some out. The data show tens of thousands of clones, roughly 67% seen once.

Source: CD4+ T cells from PBMCs cultured with SARS-CoV-2 spike peptides, taken after COVID-19 vaccination. The genes are TRBV18 and TRBJ2-7; D possibly corresponds to TRBD2 (6 bases). This sequence originates from a human donor who received a COVID-19 vaccine. In DNA form, the CDR3 reads TGTGCCAGCTCACCTAAGCGGGCTAGCTCCTACGAGCAGTACTTC. This gives the protein CASSPKRASSYEQYF.